Below are 11 T cell receptor beta chains sequenced from a single sample in a study of shared clonotypes between healthy human individuals. The method was immunoSEQ multiplex PCR; TCRdb's version includes in-frame clones alone and lacks a portion of them. The sample includes about 2.1 million clones, under 95% seen only once; the top ten take 1.5% to 2%. Terminally differentiated effector memory CD45RA+ cells were excluded from the naive CD8 cells, which were CD45RO-negative and positively selected for CCR7. The specimen was naive CD8+ T cells from PBMCs. The receptor set was obtained from a young man in good health. Some clones in this sample may be carry-over from other donors' samples.

V is TRBV28 and J is TRBJ2-4, with D possibly being TRBD2 (7 bases). CDR3 length equals 15 residues. The germline V gene encodes CDR1 MDHEN and CDR2 SYDVKM. The V end was cut by 3 bases, the J end by 5 bases, with 14 bases between. CDR3 nucleotide sequence: TGTGCCAGCAGTTTGAAGGGGGGGCCTCAAAACATTCAGTACTTC. It encodes CASSLKGGPQNIQYF.

This clone was detected only a few times. The sample contains more than one DNA sequence encoding this CDR3. This sequence joins TRBV28 and TRBJ2-3; D remains ambiguous. This CDR3 spans 12 amino acids. In germline, CDR1 is MDHEN, CDR2 SYDVKM. Trimming shortened V by 6 bases and J by 3 bases, and 7 bases separated the two germline ends. CDR3: CASSLGTDTQYF. Written as DNA, the CDR3 is TGTGCCAGCAGCCTAGGGACAGATACGCAGTATTTT. The whole variable domain, remainder taken from reference TRBV28 and TRBJ2-3, is DVKVTQSSRYLVKRTGEKVFLECVQDMDHENMFWYRQDPGLGLRLIYFSYDVKMKEKGDIPEGYSVSREKKERFSLILESASTNQTSMYLCASSLGTDTQYFGPGTRLTVL.

The chain couples TRBV27 to TRBJ1-1, with 9 bases lining up with TRBD1. The CDR3 runs 20 residues. V lost 7 bases, J lost 0 bases, and 21 bases stayed unmatched. CDR1 is MNHEY, CDR2 SMNVEV, per germline (reference sequence). The CDR3 DNA is TGTGCCAGCACCCCAATCCCTTTAAACAGGGGGCGCTTGGTGAACACTGAAGCTTTCTTT. Translated, it gives CASTPIPLNRGRLVNTEAFF.

J is TRBJ2-7 and V is TRBV2; 12 nucleotides match TRBD2. The CDR3 spans 17 residues. CDR1 and CDR2 (germline): SNHLY, FYNNEI. With 2 bases clipped from V and 4 bases from J, the junction kept 9 bases outside the gene matches. The CDR3 DNA reads TGTGCCAGCAGTGAAACGTCGATACTAGCGGGAGGTTACGAGCAGTACTTC. Protein product: CASSETSILAGGYEQYF.

The gene calls are TRBV28 and TRBJ2-7; 10 bases match TRBD1. This CDR3 comprises 17 residues. Germline CDR1 and CDR2: MDHEN and SYDVKM. V lost 0 bases, J lost 0 bases, and 5 bases stayed unmatched. The CDR3 here is CASSLWGQGLSSYEQYF. CDR3 bases: TGTGCCAGCAGTTTATGGGGACAGGGGTTAAGCTCCTACGAGCAGTACTTC. Full variable domain (rest looked up from reference TRBV28 and TRBJ2-7): DVKVTQSSRYLVKRTGEKVFLECVQDMDHENMFWYRQDPGLGLRLIYFSYDVKMKEKGDIPEGYSVSREKKERFSLILESASTNQTSMYLCASSLWGQGLSSYEQYFGPGTRLTVT.

In DNA, the CDR3 is TGTGCCAGCAGCTTAGATTCAGAAATCTCCTACGAGCAGTACTTC. Its translation is CASSLDSEISYEQYF. This rearrangement joins TRBV11-2 to TRBJ2-7; D ambiguous. Germline CDR1 SGHAT, CDR2 FQNNGV. The germline V and J ends were trimmed by 0 bases and 0 bases, with 9 bases remaining between them. This CDR3 has 15 residues.

The rearrangement links TRBV9 to TRBJ2-3, with 9 bases identical to TRBD2. Germline V gives CDR1 SGDLS, CDR2 YYNGEE. The CDR3 is 17 residues long. The ends lost 5 bases at V and 2 bases at J; junction bases unmatched: 12. Here the CDR3 DNA reads TGTGCCAGCAGTAATCCCCCGCGGGAGGGTTACACAGATACGCAGTATTTT. This sequence encodes CASSNPPREGYTDTQYF.

With regard to this clone: One end of the junction does not line up with germline, which may come from a read error. V gene TRBV4-3 combines with J gene TRBJ2-2; either TRBD1 or TRBD2 may fit D (5 bases each). The CDR3 is 20 residues long. Germline-derived CDR1 and CDR2 are LGHNA and YSLEER. The CDR3 loop reads CASSQIRLRGRATNTGELFF. The CDR3 DNA is TGCGCCAGTAGCCAAATTCGCTTGAGGGGCAGAGCAACGAACACCGGGGAGCTGTTTTTT.

The chain employs TRBV7-6 and TRBJ2-2; no reliable D call. Germline V lookup: CDR1 SGHVS, CDR2 FNYEAQ. V gave up 1 base and J gave up 5 bases, with 11 bases separating them. The CDR3 covers 15 residues. In DNA, the CDR3 is TGTGCCAGCAGCTTAGTGTGGGCCGCGACCGGGGAGCTGTTTTTT. This codes for CASSLVWAATGELFF.

The gene calls are TRBV7-2 and TRBJ2-1; 8 bases are shared with TRBD2. The CDR3 contains 14 residues. J lost 3 bases, V lost 6 bases, and 4 bases had no gene match. The germline gives CDR1 SGHTA, CDR2 FQGNSA. This CDR3 reads CASRQREYYNEQFF. The CDR3 nucleotides read TGTGCCAGCAGACAGCGGGAGTACTACAATGAGCAGTTCTTC.

The V call is TRBV14, the J call TRBJ2-1, with D perhaps matching TRBD1 (5 bases). Trimming left V 1 base short and J 8 bases short, with 18 bases between. Per the germline V gene, CDR1 is SGHDN and CDR2 is FVKESK. The CDR3 spans 16 residues. CDR3 residues: CASSQGWAGNGDEQFF. The CDR3 DNA sequence: TGTGCCAGCAGCCAAGGTTGGGCAGGGAATGGCGATGAGCAGTTCTTC. The whole variable domain, remainder taken from reference TRBV14 and TRBJ2-1, is EAGVTQFPSHSVIEKGQTVTLRCDPISGHDNLYWYRRVMGKEIKFLLHFVKESKQDESGMPNNRFLAERTGGTYSTLKVQPAELEDSGVYFCASSQGWAGNGDEQFFGPGTRLTVL.